This T cell receptor (beta chain) appears in the sequencing data of a study of blood T cell repertoires in COVID-19 (dated by TCRdb to 2019 to 2021). In terms of the full investigation: Collaborator samples came from the United States, Italy and Spain and covered acute and convalescent phases of COVID-19. The repertoires were made available in a free public database intended to serve as a resource for research on the immune response to SARS-CoV-2. The prospective study material was composed of cDNA or gDNA derived from T cells, B-cell-depleted T cells, or PBMCs. Samples came from the ongoing ImmuneRACE study (first 160 participants) plus 1,254 subjects from 6 global collaborators. Sample metadata almost always included a de-identified subject ID, COVID-19 status, age in years and sex. Where HLA class I and class II types were available, the types were taken from metadata supplied by the sample provider, not from assay-based typing. Subjects who had been exposed to COVID-19, were actively infected with it, or had recovered from it provided the deeply sampled blood TCRbeta repertoires that made up the dataset. The paper as a whole reports these results and caveats: The quantity of clinical and demographic metadata differed by source and by participant and was supplied without curation.

TCRbeta CDR3 regions were amplified from genomic DNA by means of the immunoSEQ Assay, a bias-controlled multiplex PCR. From the authors' description of their analysis: Nucleated cell counts per sample were estimated from amplification of reference gene primers within the assay. To quantify the absolute abundance of each unique TCRbeta CDR3 rearrangement, sequence reads were collapsed and filtered. Productive Simpson clonality was computed per sample as the square root of Simpson's diversity index over productive rearrangements. The table comes from immuneACCESS by way of TCRdb, which keeps in-frame sequences with V and J called. Part of the clones is missing from these tables; in studies checked, under half for an unresolved V gene and the rest for unknown reasons. The DNA gave D and trimming, while V, J and clone size come from that table. The sample has 150,000 or so clones on record, roughly 80% of them singletons. Nearly 4.5% of the sample is taken by the ten largest.

This clone was recorded only once. Its antigen target is currently unknown. No base quality information exists; no much larger clone differs at one position. Participants in the prospective study were aged roughly 18 to 100 years, lived in 20 to 25 United States geographic areas, and enrolled through a virtual design. Cohort assignment in the prospective study relied on participant-reported clinical history from a screening survey and a study questionnaire. Recovered participants in ImmuneRACE Cohort 3 were defined as having two consecutive negative NP/OP PCR tests, clearance from a healthcare professional, or resolution of symptoms. Mobile phlebotomists in the prospective study collected whole blood, serum and a nasopharyngeal or oropharyngeal swab from every participant. Prospective study participants could optionally give additional blood draws and questionnaires over an approximately two-month period. Blood samples from the prospective study were shipped frozen or at room temperature prior to DNA extraction.

The clonotype originates from a woman in her fifties or sixties who had recovered from COVID-19. The sequenced material came from PBMCs or T cells enriched from blood (not recorded which).

The DNA reads as follows: TGTGCCAGCAGCGGCCTAGTCAATGAGCAGTTCTTC. Protein translation: CASSGLVNEQFF. The V gene is TRBV13 and the J gene is TRBJ2-1, with the D segment identity uncertain. From the cysteine through the phenylalanine, the CDR3 covers 12 amino acids. Solely the CDR3 DNA is kept, with 36 bases framed from the first base. V loses 5 bases, J loses 6 bases, and the germline ends lie 8 bases apart. CDR1 and CDR2, looked up from the germline V gene (reference sequence), are PRHDT and FYEKMQ.